This passage covers 30 T cell receptor beta chains from one sample sequenced in a study of blood T cell repertoires in COVID-19. Profiling relied on immunoSEQ multiplex PCR, and the TCRdb table lists in-frame clones only, not all of them. The table has some 230,000 clones, around 83% seen once. The sequenced sample consisted of peripheral blood. These receptors were collected from a middle-aged man with acute or convalescent COVID-19.

The chain joins TRBV7-6 to TRBJ2-1, with 7 bases fitting TRBD1. Germline lookup yields CDR1 SGHVS and CDR2 FNYEAQ. The V gene end was trimmed by 1 base and the J gene end by 2 bases; junction bases not matched to a gene: 5. This CDR3 contains 16 residues. The CDR3, as DNA: TGTGCCAGCAGCTTAGGACAGGGTGGGGCCTACAATGAGCAGTTCTTC. Encoded protein: CASSLGQGGAYNEQFF. Drawing the rest from reference TRBV7-6 and TRBJ2-1, the complete variable domain is GAGVSQSPRYKVTKRGQDVALRCDPISGHVSLYWYRQALGQGPEFLTYFNYEAQQDKSGLPNDRFSAERPEGSISTLTIQRTEQRDSAMYRCASSLGQGGAYNEQFFGPGTRLTVL.

The chain employs TRBV19 and TRBJ1-2, with 10 bases fitting TRBD1. The junction had 4 bases not matched to a gene; V was cut back by 5 bases and J by 1 base. There are 15 residues in the CDR3. Germline V gives CDR1 LNHDA, CDR2 SQIVND (reference sequence). DNA of the CDR3: TGTGCCAGTAGTGAGCGGACAGGGGGTAACTATGGCTACACCTTC. Its protein is CASSERTGGNYGYTF.

The rearrangement joins TRBV5-1 to TRBJ1-2; 7 nucleotides line up with TRBD1. The V gene end was trimmed by 4 bases and the J gene end by 6 bases; junction bases not matched to a gene: 3. Germline lookup yields CDR1 SGHRS and CDR2 YFSETQ. The length of the CDR3 is 12 residues. CDR3: CASSAGGNGYTF. The DNA for the CDR3 is TGCGCCAGCAGCGCAGGGGGGAATGGCTACACCTTC. Complete variable domain (other parts from reference TRBV5-1 and TRBJ1-2): KAGVTQTPRYLIKTRGQQVTLSCSPISGHRSVSWYQQTPGQGLQFLFEYFSETQRNKGNFPGRFSGRQFSNSRSEMNVSTLELGDSALYLCASSAGGNGYTFGSGTRLTVV.

The gene calls are TRBV25-1 and TRBJ1-6, with 8 bases that match TRBD1. Germline CDR1 and CDR2: MGHDK and SYGVNS. The CDR3 is made up of 15 amino acids. J lost 10 bases, V lost 1 base, and 6 bases had no gene match. The CDR3 reads CASSESGGARSPLHF. The CDR3 DNA is TGTGCCAGCAGTGAATCAGGGGGCGCAAGATCACCCCTCCACTTT.

This clone was detected only once. This rearrangement joins TRBV5-6 to TRBJ1-2; D not resolved. Germline V gene lookup returns CDR1 SGHDT and CDR2 YYEEEE. With 2 bases removed from V and 5 bases from J, the gap between germline ends came to 4 bases. The CDR3 covers 11 residues. CDR3 coding DNA: TGTGCCAGCAGCTTCCAATATGGCTACACCTTC. It encodes CASSFQYGYTF.

CDR3 loop: CSAKLLALHF. The CDR3 nucleotides read TGCAGTGCGAAGCTCTTGGCCCTCCACTTT. The chain couples TRBV20-1 to TRBJ1-6; D gene uncertain. V lost 6 bases, J lost 14 bases, and 11 bases lay in between. This CDR3 has 10 amino acids. In germline, CDR1 is DFQATT, CDR2 SNEGSKA (reference sequence).

This clone was counted a single time. This chain connects TRBV7-2 to TRBJ2-2, with D tentatively TRBD1 (6 bases). V was clipped by 6 bases and J by 3 bases, with 14 bases between them. Germline V gene lookup returns CDR1 SGHTA and CDR2 FQGNSA. This CDR3 is built from 15 residues. Here the CDR3 DNA reads TGTGCCAGCAGAATAGTCAGGGGAGACACCGGGGAGCTGTTTTTT. Amino acid sequence: CASRIVRGDTGELFF.

In this sample, this clone turned up once. The V gene is TRBV3-1 (or the pseudogene TRBV3-2), the J gene TRBJ1-1; 9 bases map to TRBD1. Germline loops: CDR1 LGHDT, CDR2 YNNKEL (reference sequence). This CDR3 has 16 residues. Germline trimming cut 0 bases from V and 4 bases from J; bases unmatched to any gene: 6. In DNA, the CDR3 is TGTGCCAGCAGCCAAGAACTGGGACAGGGATTCACTGAAGCTTTCTTT. As protein: CASSQELGQGFTEAFF.

The J gene is TRBJ2-1, the V gene TRBV9; TRBD1 matches at 7 bases. The CDR3 is made up of 11 amino acids. Trimming cost V 4 bases and J 14 bases; bases outside gene matches: 6. Germline V gene data show CDR1 as SGDLS and CDR2 as YYNGEE. The CDR3 protein is CASSPDRVKFF. In nucleotides, the CDR3 is TGTGCCAGCAGCCCCGACAGGGTTAAGTTCTTC.

This rearrangement joins TRBV7-6 to TRBJ2-5; D is uncertain. The germline CDR1 and CDR2 sequences are SGHVS and FNYEAQ. Trimming stripped 2 bases from V and 0 bases from J, with 16 bases between. The CDR3 spans 17 residues. The CDR3 region has the DNA TGTGCCAGCAGCTTAAACTACGACCCCCTGTACCAAGAGACCCAGTACTTC. Its protein is CASSLNYDPLYQETQYF.

The gene calls are TRBV10-3 and TRBJ1-6; D is possibly TRBD1 (5 bases). Looked up from germline, CDR1 is ENHRY and CDR2 is SYGVKD. The CDR3 consists of 15 residues. Trimming removed 6 bases at V and 7 bases at J, with 16 bases between. CDR3 nucleotides: TGTGCCATCAGGGGGGGGACCGTTGGAAATTCACCCCTCCACTTT. It specifies CAIRGGTVGNSPLHF.

The chain recombines TRBV7-9 with TRBJ2-1; the D gene is possibly TRBD2 (6 bases). CDR3 length: 19 amino acids. The germline V gene has CDR1 SEHNR and CDR2 FQNEAQ (reference sequence). Trimming shortened V by 4 bases and J by 2 bases, and 24 bases separated the two germline ends. CDR3 DNA: TGTGCCAGCAGCTCGACCGGGGGAGGACAACCTAAGACCTACAATGAGCAGTTCTTC. Translated, it gives CASSSTGGGQPKTYNEQFF.

The chain carries TRBV5-5 and TRBJ1-3; D may be TRBD1 (6 bases). The CDR3 is 15 amino acids. V was shortened by 3 bases and J by 4 bases, with 14 bases between the two germline ends. CDR1 is SGHKS, CDR2 YYEKEE, per germline (reference sequence). The CDR3 nucleotides read TGTGCCAGCAGCTCTACCGGGACAACAGGAAACACCATATATTTT. This encodes CASSSTGTTGNTIYF.

J is TRBJ2-5 and V is TRBV5-6; 10 positions agree with TRBD2. V shed 1 base, J shed 5 bases, and the junction held 8 bases outside the gene matches. CDR3 size: 16 residues. Germline loops: CDR1 SGHDT, CDR2 YYEEEE. The CDR3 DNA sequence: TGTGCCAGCAGCTTGCTCCAGCGGGGGGGCCGCGAGACCCAGTACTTC. It is translated as CASSLLQRGGRETQYF.

The chain links TRBV13 to TRBJ2-1, with D uncertain. The V gene lost 3 bases and the J gene lost 4 bases, with 7 bases spanning the gap. CDR3 size: 13 residues. The germline gives CDR1 PRHDT, CDR2 FYEKMQ (reference sequence). CDR3 bases: TGTGCCAGCAGCTTCTTCCCGTACAATGAGCAGTTCTTC. It is translated as CASSFFPYNEQFF.

This chain uses TRBV28 with TRBJ1-6, with 8 positions matching TRBD1. Looked up from germline, CDR1 is MDHEN and CDR2 is SYDVKM. The CDR3 is made up of 15 amino acids. Trimming removed 6 bases from V and 10 bases from J; junction bases left unmatched: 11. This chain's CDR3 is CASRGASTGASPLHF. The CDR3 DNA sequence: TGTGCCAGCAGGGGGGCCTCGACAGGGGCATCACCCCTCCACTTT.

This chain joins TRBV2 and TRBJ2-1; TRBD2 matches at 10 bases. V shed 6 bases and J 5 bases; nucleotides not matched to a gene: 7. Germline V gives CDR1 SNHLY, CDR2 FYNNEI. This CDR3 is built from 15 residues. CDR3 region: CASSYLAGGDNEQFF. The CDR3, as DNA: TGTGCCAGCAGCTACTTAGCGGGGGGAGACAATGAGCAGTTCTTC.

J is TRBJ1-2 and V is TRBV11-2, with a possible D match to TRBD1 (6 bases). The CDR3 totals 14 residues. Trimming pared 4 bases from V and 3 bases from J, leaving 12 bases between. Per the germline V gene, CDR1 is SGHAT and CDR2 is FQNNGV. The CDR3 nucleotides are TGTGCCAGCAGCTATCAGACAGGCCACTATGGCTACACCTTC. Protein sequence: CASSYQTGHYGYTF.

This clone was seen more than once but under ten times. The junction differs from germline at one of its ends, possibly a read error. V and J are TRBV7-2 and TRBJ2-3; maybe TRBD2 (6 bases). CDR1 and CDR2 (germline): SGHTA, FQGNSA. The CDR3 has 15 residues. The CDR3 nucleotides read TGTGCCAGCATCTTAAGGGCGGGGAGCACAGATACGCAGTATTTT. Its protein is CASILRAGSTDTQYF.

The CDR3 DNA reads TGTGCCACCTCCGGGGTCGAGCAGTACTTC. This gives the protein CATSGVEQYF. The rearrangement uses TRBV28 and TRBJ2-7, with D perhaps TRBD2 (5 bases). V was cut by 10 bases and J by 6 bases, with 10 bases left in between. There are 10 residues in the CDR3. Germline V gene data show CDR1 as MDHEN and CDR2 as SYDVKM. Supplemented by reference TRBV28 and TRBJ2-7, the full variable domain reads DVKVTQSSRYLVKRTGEKVFLECVQDMDHENMFWYRQDPGLGLRLIYFSYDVKMKEKGDIPEGYSVSREKKERFSLILESASTNQTSMYLCATSGVEQYFGPGTRLTVT.

V gene TRBV9 combines with J gene TRBJ1-3, with D hard to call. CDR3 length: 15 amino acids. Trimming removed 4 bases at V and 4 bases at J, with 15 bases between. The germline CDR1 and CDR2 sequences are SGDLS and YYNGEE. The CDR3, as DNA: TGTGCCAGCAGCCCATGGAGAGGCTCGGGAAACACCATATATTTT. Its protein product is CASSPWRGSGNTIYF.

V gene TRBV6-6 combines with J gene TRBJ1-4, with no clear D. V shed 2 bases and J shed 6 bases, with 7 bases lying between them. The CDR3 spans 13 residues. CDR1 MNHNY and CDR2 SVGAGI come from the germline V gene (reference sequence). The CDR3 loop is CASSYRGYEKLFF. The CDR3, as DNA: TGTGCCAGCAGTTACCGCGGGTATGAAAAACTGTTTTTT.

V is TRBV28 and J is TRBJ1-2; unclear D gene. V lost 6 bases and J lost 6, with 14 bases in between. This CDR3 spans 13 amino acids. Looked up from germline, CDR1 is MDHEN and CDR2 is SYDVKM. The DNA for the CDR3 is TGTGCCAGCAGAACATCCCCGAGGGATGGCTACACCTTC. It is translated as CASRTSPRDGYTF.

The chain has TRBV19 and TRBJ1-6, with 7 positions matching TRBD1. Germline V lookup: CDR1 LNHDA, CDR2 SQIVND (reference sequence). J lost 8 bases, V lost 9 bases, and 13 bases had no gene match. The CDR3 consists of 15 residues. The CDR3 DNA reads TGTGCCAGCGCTAGATGGCAGGGGGTGGATTCACCCCTCCACTTT. Protein: CASARWQGVDSPLHF.

This chain uses TRBV29-1 with TRBJ2-3, with TRBD2 matching over 12 bases. The CDR3 loop spans 14 amino acids. After removal of 7 bases from V and 3 bases from J, the junction contained 5 bases not matched to a gene. The germline V gene encodes CDR1 SQVTM and CDR2 ANQGSEA. CDR3 sequence reads: CSALTSGGTDTQYF. The CDR3 DNA reads as TGCAGCGCCCTGACTAGCGGGGGAACAGATACGCAGTATTTT.

This chain's CDR3 is CASSWGQGTNEKLFF. CDR3 in DNA: TGCGCCAGCAGCTGGGGACAGGGGACTAATGAAAAACTGTTTTTT. The rearrangement uses TRBV5-1 and TRBJ1-4; 10 positions match TRBD1. Trimming at V came to 3 bases and at J to 2 bases, leaving 1 base not matched to a gene. The germline V gene has CDR1 SGHRS and CDR2 YFSETQ. The CDR3 is made up of 15 amino acids.

This sequence joins TRBV5-6 and TRBJ1-2, with 7 bases identical to TRBD1. Looked up from germline, CDR1 is SGHDT and CDR2 is YYEEEE. The CDR3 spans 13 residues. V was clipped by 3 bases and J by 6 bases; unmatched bases: 5. CDR3 DNA sequence: TGTGCCAGCAGCTGGGGACAGCCCGATGGCTACACCTTC. Translation gives CASSWGQPDGYTF. The whole variable domain, filled in from reference TRBV5-6 and TRBJ1-2, reads DAGVTQSPTHLIKTRGQQVTLRCSPKSGHDTVSWYQQALGQGPQFIFQYYEEEERQRGNFPDRFSGHQFPNYSSELNVNALLLGDSALYLCASSWGQPDGYTFGSGTRLTVV.

This clone was seen just once. The genes are TRBV7-9 and TRBJ1-1; tentatively, D is TRBD1 (5 bases). The length of the CDR3 is 14 residues. Per the germline V gene, CDR1 is SEHNR and CDR2 is FQNEAQ (reference sequence). Trimming took off 4 bases at V and 1 base at J, with 10 bases between the two ends. CDR3 residues: CASSSRGRNTEAFF. The CDR3 DNA sequence: TGTGCCAGCAGCTCGCGGGGCAGGAACACTGAAGCTTTCTTT.

This clone has a single count. This chain links TRBV6-5 with TRBJ1-6, with D unresolved. The germline V gene has CDR1 MNHEY and CDR2 SVGAGI. Trimming cost V 2 bases and J 9 bases, with 8 bases left between them. The CDR3 consists of 13 residues. The CDR3 bases are TGTGCCAGCAGTTACAATAACATTTCACCCCTCCACTTT. It codes for CASSYNNISPLHF.

The chain uses TRBV9 and TRBJ2-5; the match to TRBD2 covers 8 bases. Per germline, CDR1 SGDLS and CDR2 YYNGEE. The CDR3 contains 17 residues. The trim removed 2 bases at V and 1 base at J, leaving 10 bases unmatched. In nucleotides, the CDR3 is TGTGCCAGCAGCGTTTCTATTGGCGGGGGGTCCCAAGAGACCCAGTACTTC. As protein: CASSVSIGGGSQETQYF.